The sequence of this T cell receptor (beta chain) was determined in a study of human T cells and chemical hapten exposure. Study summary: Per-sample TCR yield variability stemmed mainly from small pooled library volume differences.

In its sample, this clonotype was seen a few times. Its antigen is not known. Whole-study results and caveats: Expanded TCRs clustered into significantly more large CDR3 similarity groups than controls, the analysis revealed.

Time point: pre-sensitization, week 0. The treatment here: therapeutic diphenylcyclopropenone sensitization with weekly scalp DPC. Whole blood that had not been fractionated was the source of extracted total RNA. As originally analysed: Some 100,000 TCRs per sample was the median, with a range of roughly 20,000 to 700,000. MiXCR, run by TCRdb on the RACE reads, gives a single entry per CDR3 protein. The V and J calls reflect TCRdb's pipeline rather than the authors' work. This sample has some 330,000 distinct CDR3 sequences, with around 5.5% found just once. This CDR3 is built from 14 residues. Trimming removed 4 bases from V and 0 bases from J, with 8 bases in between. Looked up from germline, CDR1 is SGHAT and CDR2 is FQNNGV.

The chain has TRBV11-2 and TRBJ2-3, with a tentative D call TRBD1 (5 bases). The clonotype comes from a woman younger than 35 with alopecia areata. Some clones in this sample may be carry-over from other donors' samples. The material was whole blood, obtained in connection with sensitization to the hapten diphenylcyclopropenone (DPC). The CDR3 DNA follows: TGTGCCAGCAGCTCGGACATGAGCACAGATACGCAGTATTTT. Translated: CASSSDMSTDTQYF.